This TCR beta chain was retrieved from a study of cytomegalovirus exposure and HLA in healthy donors. Study-level results: Associated with cytomegalovirus, according to the listing, were 150 to 200 TCR beta chains. For most subjects, TCR beta sequences were reported to predict HLA-A and HLA-B alleles with accuracy.

Researchers ran the PCR with 60 Vbeta and 13 Jbeta primers. Assay used: immunoSEQ multiplex PCR; TCRdb lists only in-frame clones, some missing. The table shows 100,000 to 150,000 clones, with around 70% occurring only once. This CDR3 region has 16 residues. Trimming took 2 bases from V and 2 from J; bases not matched to a gene: 8. Germline assignment: CDR1 MNHEY and CDR2 SVGAGI. With respect to this clone: The antigen remains undetermined.

Input material: PBMCs. V and J are TRBV6-5 and TRBJ2-7; TRBD2 agrees at 8 bases. The sequence came from a woman aged 50 to 60 in good health and CMV-seropositive. The CDR3 region has the DNA TGTGCCAGCAGTTACGGCGCTAGCGGGTTTACCTACGAGCAGTACTTC. Protein: CASSYGASGFTYEQYF.